A single sample is the source of the 20 T cell receptor beta chains below, sequenced in a study of T and B cells in COVID-19 patients. TRB was amplified from about 250-500 ng of blood genomic DNA. TRB rearrangements were amplified by multiplex PCR with BIOMED2 TRB-A/B primers. TCRdb recomputed calls from the multiplex PCR reads with MiXCR, one row per CDR3 protein. The sample includes some 5,700 distinct CDR3 sequences, about 25% of them seen just once. The sample was blood. These receptors were obtained from a human donor with active COVID-19.

The genes are TRBV2 and TRBJ2-1, with TRBD2 identical over 11 bases. The V gene end was trimmed by 5 bases and the J gene end by 7 bases; junction bases not matched to a gene: 13. This CDR3 is 17 amino acids long. Per the germline V gene, CDR1 is SNHLY and CDR2 is FYNNEI. The CDR3 loop is CASSLLPGLAAKNEQFF. In nucleotides, the CDR3 is TGTGCCAGCAGTTTACTACCGGGACTAGCGGCAAAGAATGAGCAGTTCTTC.

This clonotype was recorded a few times. V and J are TRBV20-1 and TRBJ1-4; D gene ambiguous. Deletions cut 6 bases from V and 4 bases from J, with 9 bases between. The CDR3 sequence is 12 residues long. CDR1 is DFQATT, CDR2 SNEGSKA, per germline (reference sequence). CDR3 coding DNA: TGCAGTGCCACCGCGGATAATGAAAAACTGTTTTTT. This codes for CSATADNEKLFF.

This clonotype ranks as medium-sized. The CDR3 sequence is CASSFRTGGDGELFF. In nucleotides, the CDR3 is TGTGCCAGCAGTTTTCGGACAGGGGGTGACGGGGAGCTGTTTTTT. This chain links TRBV27 with TRBJ2-2; 10 bases map to TRBD1. CDR3 length: 15 residues. From germline, CDR1 is MNHEY and CDR2 SMNVEV (reference sequence). With 3 bases clipped from V and 7 bases from J, the junction kept 5 bases outside the gene matches.

There are a few counts of this clonotype. The V call is TRBV4-2, the J call TRBJ2-7; 8 bases are a match to TRBD2. Germline V CDR1 and CDR2: LGHNA, YNFKEQ. V was pared by 0 bases and J by 6 bases, with 10 bases of the junction left unmatched. The CDR3 is 16 amino acids. In nucleotides, the CDR3 is TGTGCCAGCAGCCAAGATTTGAGCGGGAGACTAGGCGAGCAGTACTTC. This codes for CASSQDLSGRLGEQYF.

In this sample, this clonotype turned up a few times. The V call is TRBV9, the J call TRBJ2-2; TRBD1 matches 7 bases. Looked up from germline, CDR1 is SGDLS and CDR2 is YYNGEE. V shed 2 bases, J shed 0 bases, and the junction held 4 bases outside the gene matches. The CDR3 totals 16 residues. CDR3 loop: CASSVGTVSNTGELFF. CDR3 nucleotides: TGTGCCAGCAGCGTGGGGACAGTTTCGAACACCGGGGAGCTGTTTTTT.

This clonotype was detected only a few times. The gene calls are TRBV6-4 and TRBJ2-7; 8 nucleotides line up with TRBD1. Germline V lookup: CDR1 MRHNA, CDR2 SNTAGT. This CDR3 is built from 14 residues. The V segment lost 6 bases and the J segment 3 bases; nucleotides outside the gene matches: 7. DNA of the CDR3: TGTGCCAGCAGCTTCCAGACAGGGGACTACGAGCAGTACTTC. Its protein is CASSFQTGDYEQYF.

By share, this clonotype ranks as medium-sized. The chain combines TRBV6-6 with TRBJ2-1; 14 nucleotides line up with TRBD2. After removal of 2 bases from V and 10 bases from J, the junction contained 19 bases not matched to a gene. CDR3 length: 20 amino acids. CDR1 and CDR2 from the germline V gene are MNHNY and SVGAGI (reference sequence). The CDR3 sequence: CASSYRPPLPGLAGEGEQFF. CDR3 DNA sequence: TGTGCCAGCAGTTACCGACCCCCTCTTCCGGGACTAGCGGGAGAAGGGGAGCAGTTCTTC.

As DNA, the CDR3 is TGTGCCAGCAGCTTAGCGGGGGGGTCGGGGGAGACCCAGTACTTC. Protein: CASSLAGGSGETQYF. The rearrangement joins TRBV7-9 to TRBJ2-5; 7 nucleotides line up with TRBD2. Germline assignment: CDR1 SEHNR and CDR2 FQNEAQ (reference sequence). Trimming cost V 0 bases and J 5 bases; bases outside gene matches: 6. The CDR3 contains 15 residues.

This clonotype was counted a single time. The chain employs TRBV27 and TRBJ2-2; 16 bases are a match to TRBD2. With V trimmed by 8 bases and J by 7 bases, 4 bases remained unmatched. The V gene's germline CDR1 is MNHEY and CDR2 SMNVEV (reference sequence). The CDR3 runs 15 residues. CDR3 sequence reads: CASGTSGRAVGELFF. CDR3 sequence (DNA): TGTGCCAGCGGGACTAGCGGGAGGGCCGTCGGGGAGCTGTTTTTT.

This clonotype was recorded a few times. The CDR3 DNA is TGTGCCAGCAGTCCTGTGGCAATTATAAGCTCCTACGAGCAGTACTTC. It specifies CASSPVAIISSYEQYF. The gene calls are TRBV28 and TRBJ2-7; no definite D call. V was pared by 5 bases and J by 0 bases, with 17 bases between. From germline, CDR1 is MDHEN and CDR2 SYDVKM. The CDR3 has 16 residues. The entire variable domain, with the rest obtained from reference TRBV28 and TRBJ2-7, is as follows: DVKVTQSSRYLVKRTGEKVFLECVQDMDHENMFWYRQDPGLGLRLIYFSYDVKMKEKGDIPEGYSVSREKKERFSLILESASTNQTSMYLCASSPVAIISSYEQYFGPGTRLTVT.

This clonotype showed up just once. The V call is TRBV30, the J call TRBJ2-2; 11 nucleotides agree with TRBD2. Germline CDR1 and CDR2: GTSNPN and SVGIG (reference sequence). With V trimmed by 0 bases and J by 6 bases, 6 bases remained unmatched. There are 16 residues in the CDR3. This CDR3 is CAWSVLSGRAPGELFF. In nucleotides, the CDR3 is TGTGCCTGGAGTGTACTTAGCGGGAGGGCCCCCGGGGAGCTGTTTTTT.

This clonotype is large in the sample. The J gene is TRBJ2-2, the V gene TRBV27; 16 bases align to TRBD2. This CDR3 spans 18 amino acids. Germline CDR1 reads MNHEY; CDR2 reads SMNVEV (reference sequence). The V and J ends lost 8 bases and 7 bases, in that order; junction bases with no gene match: 13. The CDR3 nucleotides are TGTGCCAGCGGCAACTCCGGGACTAGCGGGAGGGCCGTCGGGGAGCTGTTTTTT. This codes for CASGNSGTSGRAVGELFF.

The chain combines TRBV19 with TRBJ2-1, with 9 positions matching TRBD2. J was trimmed by 6 bases and V by 6 bases; bases with no gene match: 6. The CDR3 sequence is 14 residues long. CDR1 and CDR2 (germline): LNHDA, SQIVND (reference sequence). The CDR3: CASRDTSGSNEQFF. CDR3 sequence (DNA): TGTGCCAGTAGGGATACTAGCGGGTCCAATGAGCAGTTCTTC.

This clonotype showed up just once. CDR3 nucleotide sequence: TGCAGGGGGGGGGGCGCGGGCACAGATACGCAGTATTTT. Its protein product is CRGGGAGTDTQYF. V gene TRBV20-1 combines with J gene TRBJ2-3; D is possibly TRBD2 (7 bases). CDR1 and CDR2 from the germline V gene are DFQATT and SNEGSKA (reference sequence). The CDR3 has 13 residues.

Within the sample, this clonotype is medium-sized. V usage is TRBV5-6 and J usage is TRBJ2-1, with 7 bases matching TRBD2. CDR1 SGHDT and CDR2 YYEEEE come from the germline V gene. This CDR3 comprises 15 residues. Losses at the gene ends were 1 base for V and 2 bases for J; bases not matched to a gene: 3. CDR3 residues: CASSLTSATYNEQFF. The CDR3, as DNA: TGTGCCAGCAGCTTGACTAGCGCGACCTACAATGAGCAGTTCTTC. Drawing the rest from reference TRBV5-6 and TRBJ2-1, the complete variable domain is DAGVTQSPTHLIKTRGQQVTLRCSPKSGHDTVSWYQQALGQGPQFIFQYYEEEERQRGNFPDRFSGHQFPNYSSELNVNALLLGDSALYLCASSLTSATYNEQFFGPGTRLTVL.

This clonotype is medium-sized in the sample. V is TRBV30 and J is TRBJ1-5; no reliable D call. Germline CDR1 and CDR2: GTSNPN and SVGIG (reference sequence). Trimming cost V 5 bases and J 4 bases, with 15 bases left between them. The CDR3 consists of 14 residues. The chain's CDR3 is CAWSHYSFNQPQHF. For the CDR3, the DNA is TGTGCCTGGTCACATTACAGTTTTAATCAGCCCCAGCATTTT.

This clonotype was seen a single time. The gene calls are TRBV11-3 and TRBJ2-1; D is perhaps TRBD1 or TRBD2 (6 bases each). The CDR3 is 16 amino acids. Trimming stripped 3 bases from V and 5 bases from J, with 17 bases between. From germline, CDR1 is SGHNT and CDR2 YENEEA. The CDR3 reads CASSFGGGRPNNEQFF. The CDR3 DNA follows: TGTGCCAGCAGCTTCGGTGGGGGGCGCCCCAACAATGAGCAGTTCTTC.

Only a few counts were recorded for this clonotype. The chain links TRBV20-1 to TRBJ2-3; the match to TRBD2 covers 9 bases. Looked up from germline, CDR1 is DFQATT and CDR2 is SNEGSKA (reference sequence). The CDR3 covers 17 residues. The J segment lost 3 bases and the V segment lost 5 bases, leaving 15 bases of the junction unmatched. In nucleotides, the CDR3 is TGCAGTGCTCTTCGGACAGGCCCTAGCGGGATGACAGATACGCAGTATTTT. Its protein product is CSALRTGPSGMTDTQYF.

The V gene is TRBV2, the J gene TRBJ1-4, with TRBD1 matching 9 bases. Trimming removed 6 bases from V and 5 bases from J; junction bases left unmatched: 1. Germline V gene sequence: CDR1 SNHLY, CDR2 FYNNEI. The CDR3 length is 13 residues. The DNA of the CDR3 is TGTGCCAGCAGCGGGACAGGGAATGAAAAACTGTTTTTT. Amino acid sequence: CASSGTGNEKLFF.

This clonotype is labeled as medium-sized. The J gene is TRBJ2-7, the V gene TRBV6-5, with TRBD2 matching over 10 bases. Germline V gene lookup returns CDR1 MNHEY and CDR2 SVGAGI. This CDR3 comprises 14 residues. J gave up 0 bases and V 5 bases, and 1 base lay outside the gene matches. This CDR3 reads CASSRTSGSYEQYF. The CDR3 DNA sequence: TGTGCCAGCAGTCGGACTAGCGGCTCCTACGAGCAGTACTTC.